One and the same sample provided the 16 T cell receptor beta chains below, sequenced in a study of response to subunit inactivated influenza vaccine. TCRdb recomputed calls from the RT-PCR reads with MiXCR, one row per CDR3 protein. There are 500,000 to 700,000 distinct CDR3 sequences in the sample; approximately 24% occur only once, and 2.8% lies in the top ten. This sample also belongs to another study, concerning T cells expressing NK-cell markers. As that study records: UMI-tagged 5'RACE template switching yielded the TCR beta cDNA.

The starting material was CD4+ T cells sorted from PBMCs, obtained 12 days after vaccination. Receptors originate from a man aged 45 to 65 who received an inactivated influenza vaccine.

J is TRBJ2-1 and V is TRBV12-3 or TRBV12-4, with 9 bases that match TRBD1. The CDR3 sequence is 15 residues long. After removal of 5 bases from V and 1 base from J, the junction contained 3 bases not matched to a gene. This CDR3 reads CASSIGQGSYNEQFF. CDR3 bases: TGTGCCAGCAGTATAGGACAGGGGTCCTACAATGAGCAGTTCTTC.

This clonotype was seen more than once but under ten times. The rearrangement joins TRBV13 to TRBJ1-1; D uncertain. Germline values: CDR1 PRHDT, CDR2 FYEKMQ (reference sequence). V dropped 7 bases and J dropped 1 base, with 10 bases sitting between them. CDR3 length: 13 residues. The CDR3 is CASKRVPNTEAFF. DNA of the CDR3: TGTGCCAGCAAACGGGTCCCGAACACTGAAGCTTTCTTT.

Ten or more counts support this clonotype. This rearrangement joins TRBV7-9 to TRBJ2-5; D ambiguous. The V gene's germline CDR1 is SEHNR and CDR2 FQNEAQ (reference sequence). V was cut by 5 bases and J by 5 bases, with 6 bases left in between. There are 11 residues in the CDR3. DNA for the CDR3: TGTGCCAGCAGCGCCCGTGAGACCCAGTACTTC. It codes for CASSARETQYF.

The chain links TRBV11-2 to TRBJ2-5, with D unclear. This CDR3 has 13 residues. The V gene's germline CDR1 is SGHAT and CDR2 FQNNGV. Trimming cost V 1 base and J 5 bases, with 8 bases left between them. CDR3: CASSLGIVETQYF. For the CDR3, the DNA is TGTGCCAGCAGCTTAGGAATCGTGGAGACCCAGTACTTC.

There are a few counts of this clonotype. The CDR3 DNA follows: TGTGCCAGCAGACTCGGACTAGCGAATTTCCAGTTCTTC. It specifies CASRLGLANFQFF. This chain links TRBV12-3 or TRBV12-4 with TRBJ2-1; TRBD2 aligns across 9 bases. The trim removed 6 bases at V and 13 bases at J, leaving 10 bases unmatched. The CDR3 totals 13 residues.

There are a few counts of this clonotype. DNA of the CDR3: TGCGCCAGCAGCTTGGAAGCAGGGGATAGGGGAAATGAGCAGTTCTTC. This sequence encodes CASSLEAGDRGNEQFF. The V and J genes are TRBV5-1 and TRBJ2-1, with D perhaps TRBD1 (6 bases). Between the trimmed V and J ends, which lost 0 bases and 7 bases, there was a span of 17 bases. The CDR3 sequence is 16 residues long. The V gene's germline CDR1 is SGHRS and CDR2 YFSETQ.

The V and J genes are TRBV7-9 and TRBJ2-3; 12 nucleotides agree with TRBD2. Germline CDR1 is SEHNR and CDR2 is FQNEAQ (reference sequence). This CDR3 has 16 amino acids. J gave up 2 bases and V 6 bases, and 6 bases lay outside the gene matches. In DNA form, the CDR3 reads TGTGCCAGCAGGCCGGGACTAGCGGGCCCCACAGATACGCAGTATTTT. This sequence encodes CASRPGLAGPTDTQYF.

This clonotype came up many times. The chain joins TRBV20-1 to TRBJ2-5, with D hard to call. In germline, CDR1 is DFQATT, CDR2 SNEGSKA (reference sequence). Trimming stripped 1 base from V and 3 bases from J, with 24 bases between. This CDR3 is built from 18 residues. The CDR3, as DNA: TGCAGTGCTAGAGTTTCGGGTTTACAAGCGTCTTCTAAAGAGACCCAGTACTTC. It translates to CSARVSGLQASSKETQYF.

The genes are TRBV10-3 and TRBJ2-5; 9 bases map to TRBD1. Germline CDR1 reads ENHRY; CDR2 reads SYGVKD. Trimming cost V 5 bases and J 5 bases; bases outside gene matches: 6. This CDR3 is 14 amino acids long. The DNA of the CDR3 is TGTGCCATCAGTAACAGGGGGCTCGGCGAGACCCAGTACTTC. Residues: CAISNRGLGETQYF.

The chain links TRBV12-3 or TRBV12-4 to TRBJ2-4; possibly TRBD1 for D (6 bases). The CDR3 is made up of 14 amino acids. Trimming removed 3 bases at V and 6 bases at J, with 12 bases between. The CDR3 DNA follows: TGTGCCAGCAGTTTGGGTCAGGGGTCAAACATTCAGTACTTC. This translates into CASSLGQGSNIQYF.

This chain uses TRBV28 with TRBJ1-5; TRBD1 aligns across 8 bases. The CDR3 runs 14 residues. V shed 4 bases, J shed 7 bases, and the junction held 6 bases outside the gene matches. The V gene's germline CDR1 is MDHEN and CDR2 SYDVKM. This CDR3 reads CASSSTGGRQPQHF. CDR3 bases: TGTGCCAGCAGTTCTACAGGGGGAAGGCAGCCCCAGCATTTT.

This clonotype was recorded a few times. The chain is built from TRBV7-2 and TRBJ2-5, with D maybe TRBD2 (5 bases). The CDR3 length is 14 residues. With 3 bases removed from V and 0 bases from J, the gap between germline ends came to 8 bases. In germline, CDR1 is SGHTA, CDR2 FQGNSA. The DNA for the CDR3 is TGTGCCAGCAGCTTGACACTAGACCAAGAGACCCAGTACTTC. Its protein is CASSLTLDQETQYF.

J is TRBJ1-2 and V is TRBV10-3, with D possibly TRBD1 on 6 matching bases. V lost 4 bases, J lost 5 bases, and 20 bases lay in between. This CDR3 contains 16 residues. Germline CDR1 ENHRY, CDR2 SYGVKD. The CDR3 spells CAISGAAERGDYGYTF. CDR3 coding DNA: TGTGCCATCAGTGGAGCGGCGGAAAGGGGGGATTATGGCTACACCTTC.

The V call is TRBV20-1, the J call TRBJ2-3, with 14 bases lining up with TRBD2. V was pared by 6 bases and J by 6 bases, with 2 bases of the junction left unmatched. Germline CDR1 DFQATT, CDR2 SNEGSKA (reference sequence). The CDR3 sequence is 13 residues long. The CDR3 loop is CSAGLAGVDTQYF. The CDR3 DNA reads TGCAGTGCGGGACTAGCGGGAGTGGATACGCAGTATTTT.

In its sample, this clonotype was seen a few times. One end of the junction fails to match germline, which may point to a read error. The J gene is TRBJ1-2, the V gene TRBV6-5; TRBD1 aligns across 7 bases. From germline, CDR1 is MNHEY and CDR2 SVGAGI. The CDR3 consists of 11 residues. The CDR3 DNA is TGTGCCAGCAGTTCTCAGACAGGGAGCTCCTTC. Residues: CASSSQTGSSF.

The V gene is TRBV11-1, the J gene TRBJ2-7, with no clear D. The CDR3 has 15 amino acids. Deletions cut 1 base from V and 6 bases from J, with 16 bases between. CDR1 is SGHAT and CDR2 is FQDESV in the germline V gene (reference sequence). The CDR3: CASSLVYGFGSEQYF. CDR3 sequence (DNA): TGTGCCAGCAGCTTAGTATACGGTTTTGGAAGCGAGCAGTACTTC.